This TCR beta chain was identified in a study of OX40 agonist ivuxolimab in advanced cancers. Overall study context: A male proportion of about 84% was recorded, with mean age about 62 years and range roughly 23 to 90. Study-wide results and limits: In general, CD8+ T cells held more expanded clones than CD4+ did, on average. The expanded peripheral T cells' antigen specificity was not determined. Doses of 0.1 to 3.0 mg/kg were accompanied by clonal expansion of CD4+ and CD8+ blood T cells by week 6.

Clones were read by immunoSEQ multiplex PCR, and TCRdb kept only the in-frame ones, dropping some. The repertoire holds tens of thousands of clones, with nearly 90% as singletons. As to this clone: Its specificity is not known.

Material: CD4+ or CD8+ T cells sorted from blood, obtained in a trial of the OX40 agonist ivuxolimab. The receptor was isolated from an adult with an advanced solid tumor such as melanoma, head and neck, liver or kidney cancer.

CDR3 in amino acids: CAWAGGNIQYF. CDR3 nucleotides: TGTGCCTGGGCAGGGGGAAACATTCAGTACTTC. The chain recombines TRBV30 with TRBJ2-4; 7 nucleotides align to TRBD1. After removal of 5 bases from V and 6 bases from J, the junction contained 1 base not matched to a gene. The CDR3 extends over 11 amino acids. The germline gives CDR1 GTSNPN, CDR2 SVGIG (reference sequence). Filled out from reference TRBV30 and TRBJ2-4, the complete variable domain reads SQTIHQWPATLVQPVGSPLSLECTVEGTSNPNLYWYRQAAGRGLQLLFYSVGIGQISSEVPQNLSASRPQDRQFILSSKKLLLSDSGFYLCAWAGGNIQYFGAGTRLSVL.